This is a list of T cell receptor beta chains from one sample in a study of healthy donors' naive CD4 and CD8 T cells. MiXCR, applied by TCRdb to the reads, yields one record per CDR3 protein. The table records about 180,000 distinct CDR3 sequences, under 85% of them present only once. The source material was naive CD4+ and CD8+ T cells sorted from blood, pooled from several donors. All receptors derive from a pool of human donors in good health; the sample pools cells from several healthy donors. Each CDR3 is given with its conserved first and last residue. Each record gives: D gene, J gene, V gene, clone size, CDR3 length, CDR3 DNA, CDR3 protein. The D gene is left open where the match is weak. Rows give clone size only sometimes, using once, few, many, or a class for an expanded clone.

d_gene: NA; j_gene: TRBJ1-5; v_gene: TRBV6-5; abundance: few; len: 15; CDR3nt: TGTGCCAGCAGGCCGGTTAGGGGGAGCAATCAGCCCCAGCATTTT; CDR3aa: CASRPVRGSNQPQHF
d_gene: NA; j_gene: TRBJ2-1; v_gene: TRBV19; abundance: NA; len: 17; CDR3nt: TGTGCCAGTAGTATAGATGGGCTAGCAGTCTCCTACAATGAGCAGTTCTTC; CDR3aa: CASSIDGLAVSYNEQFF
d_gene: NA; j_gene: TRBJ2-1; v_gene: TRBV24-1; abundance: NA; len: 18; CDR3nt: TGTGCCACCAGTGATAGCCAAGGAGGGACGTCGGGCGTCAATGAGCAGTTCTTC; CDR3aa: CATSDSQGGTSGVNEQFF
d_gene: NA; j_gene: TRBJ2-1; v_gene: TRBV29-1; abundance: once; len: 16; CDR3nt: TGCAGCGTTGAGCCTTTCACAGGGAGCTCCTACAATGAGCAGTTCTTC; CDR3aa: CSVEPFTGSSYNEQFF
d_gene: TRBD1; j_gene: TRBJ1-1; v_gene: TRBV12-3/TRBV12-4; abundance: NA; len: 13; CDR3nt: TGTGCCAGCAGTTCGCAGGGGGCAGCCCCAGCTTTCTTT; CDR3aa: CASSSQGAAPAFF
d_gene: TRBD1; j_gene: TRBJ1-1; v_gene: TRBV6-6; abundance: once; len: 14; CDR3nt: TGTGCCAGCAGGTTGACAGGGCGATATACTGAAGCTTTCTTT; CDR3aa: CASRLTGRYTEAFF
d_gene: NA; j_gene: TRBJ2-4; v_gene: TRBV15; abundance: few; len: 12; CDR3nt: TGTGCCACCATCGGGGATGAGAACATTCAGTACTTC; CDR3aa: CATIGDENIQYF
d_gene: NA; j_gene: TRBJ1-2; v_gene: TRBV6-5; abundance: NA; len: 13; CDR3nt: TGTGCCAGCAGTCCCGCGTTGGGCTATGGCTACACCTTC; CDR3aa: CASSPALGYGYTF
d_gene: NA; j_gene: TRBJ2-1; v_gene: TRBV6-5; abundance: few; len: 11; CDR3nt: TGTGCCAGCAACACGGGGAATGAGCAGTTCTTC; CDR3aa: CASNTGNEQFF
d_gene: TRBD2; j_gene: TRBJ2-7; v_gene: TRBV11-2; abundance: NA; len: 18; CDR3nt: TGTGCCAGCAGCTTAATCCCCGCGTCGCTAGCGGGACTCTACGAGCAGTACTTC; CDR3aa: CASSLIPASLAGLYEQYF
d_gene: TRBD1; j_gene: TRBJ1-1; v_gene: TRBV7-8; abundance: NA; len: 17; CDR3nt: TGTGCCAGCAGCTTAGCCTCGCACAGGGGAGAGGGCACTGAAGCTTTCTTT; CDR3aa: CASSLASHRGEGTEAFF
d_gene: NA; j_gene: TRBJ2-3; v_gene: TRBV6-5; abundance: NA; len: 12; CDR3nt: TGTGCCAGCACCAAGGACCGGGATACGCAGTATTTT; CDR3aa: CASTKDRDTQYF
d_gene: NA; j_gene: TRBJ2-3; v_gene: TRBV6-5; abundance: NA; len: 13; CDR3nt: TGTGCCAGCAGAGGCGAGAATACAGATACGCAGTATTTT; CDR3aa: CASRGENTDTQYF
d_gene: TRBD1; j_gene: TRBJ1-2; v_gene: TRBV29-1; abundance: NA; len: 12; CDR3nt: TGCAGCGTTGGACAGGGCGGCTATGGCTACACCTTC; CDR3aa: CSVGQGGYGYTF
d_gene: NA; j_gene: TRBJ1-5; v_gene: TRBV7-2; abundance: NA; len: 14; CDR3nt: TGTGCCAGCAGCCCCCTCTTCGGAGATCAGCCCCAGCATTTT; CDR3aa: CASSPLFGDQPQHF
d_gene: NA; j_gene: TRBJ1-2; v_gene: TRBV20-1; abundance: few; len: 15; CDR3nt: TGCAGTGCTAGAGATCATACAGGGTATTTCTATGGCTACACCTTC; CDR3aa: CSARDHTGYFYGYTF
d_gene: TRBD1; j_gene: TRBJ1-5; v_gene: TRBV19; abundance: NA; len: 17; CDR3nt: TGTGCCAGTACCACGGACAGGGGAGCACCCCGGGCTCAGCCCCAGCATTTT; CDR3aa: CASTTDRGAPRAQPQHF
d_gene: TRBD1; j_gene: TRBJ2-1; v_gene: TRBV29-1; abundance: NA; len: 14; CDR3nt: TGCAGCGTTGAGTATCAGGGGGCTTGGAATGAGCAGTTCTTC; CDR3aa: CSVEYQGAWNEQFF
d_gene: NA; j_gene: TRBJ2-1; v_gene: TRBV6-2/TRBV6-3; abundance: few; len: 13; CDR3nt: TGTGCCAGCAGACAGTACCTAGGGCGTGAGCAGTTCTTC; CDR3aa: CASRQYLGREQFF
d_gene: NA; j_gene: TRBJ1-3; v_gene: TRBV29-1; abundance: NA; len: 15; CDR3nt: TGCAGCGTTGAAGCCCCGATGAGCTCTGGAAACACCATATATTTT; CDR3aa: CSVEAPMSSGNTIYF
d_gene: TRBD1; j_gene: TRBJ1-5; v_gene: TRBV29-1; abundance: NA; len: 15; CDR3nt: TGCAGCGTTGCCGGGACAGGGGGCAGCAATCAGCCCCAGCATTTT; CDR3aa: CSVAGTGGSNQPQHF
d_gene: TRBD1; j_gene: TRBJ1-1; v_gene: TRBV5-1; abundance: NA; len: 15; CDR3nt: TGCGCCAGCAGCTTGTATGGGACAGGGGGCTTTGAAGCTTTCTTT; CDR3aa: CASSLYGTGGFEAFF
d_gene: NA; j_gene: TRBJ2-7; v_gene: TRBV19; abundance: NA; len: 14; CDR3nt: TGTGCCAGTAGTATCAGTGGGGTTTGGAACGAGCAGTACTTC; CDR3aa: CASSISGVWNEQYF
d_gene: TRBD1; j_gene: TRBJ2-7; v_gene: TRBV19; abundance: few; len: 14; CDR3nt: TGTGCCAGTAGTATGAGCGGACAGGCCTACGAGCAGTACTTC; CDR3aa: CASSMSGQAYEQYF
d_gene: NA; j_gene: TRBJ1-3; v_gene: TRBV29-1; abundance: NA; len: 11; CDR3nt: TGCAGCGTCGACAGGGGAAACACCATATATTTT; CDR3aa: CSVDRGNTIYF
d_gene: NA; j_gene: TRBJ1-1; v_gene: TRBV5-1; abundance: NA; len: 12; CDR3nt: TGCGCCAGCAGACTTCAGGCCACTGAAGCTTTCTTT; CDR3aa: CASRLQATEAFF
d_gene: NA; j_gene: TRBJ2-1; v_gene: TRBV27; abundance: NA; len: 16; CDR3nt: TGTGCCAGCAGTCTCTTCGTAGGACTCTCCTACAATGAGCAGTTCTTC; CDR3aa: CASSLFVGLSYNEQFF
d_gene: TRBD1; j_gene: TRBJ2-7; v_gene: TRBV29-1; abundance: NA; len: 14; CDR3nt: TGCAGCGTCCTGACAGGGGTGGTTTCCGGCGAGCAGTACTTC; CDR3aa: CSVLTGVVSGEQYF
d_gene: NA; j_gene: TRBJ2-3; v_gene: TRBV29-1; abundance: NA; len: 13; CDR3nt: TGCAGCGTTAGGACAGAAAACACAGATACGCAGTATTTT; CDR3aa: CSVRTENTDTQYF
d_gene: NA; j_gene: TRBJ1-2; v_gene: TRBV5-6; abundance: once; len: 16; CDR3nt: TGTGCCAGCAGCTTGGCTGCCGGGAGCCAAAACTATGGCTACACCTTC; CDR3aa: CASSLAAGSQNYGYTF
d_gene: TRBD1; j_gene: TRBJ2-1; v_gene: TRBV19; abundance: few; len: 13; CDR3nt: TGTGCCAGTAGTGACCACAGGGGCAATGAGCAGTTCTTC; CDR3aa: CASSDHRGNEQFF
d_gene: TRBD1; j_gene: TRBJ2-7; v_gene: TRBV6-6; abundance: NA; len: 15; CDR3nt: TGTGCCAGCAGTTACGGACAGGGAAGCTCCTACGAGCAGTACTTC; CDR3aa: CASSYGQGSSYEQYF
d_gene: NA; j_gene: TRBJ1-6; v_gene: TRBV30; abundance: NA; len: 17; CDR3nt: TGTGCCTGGATTCAAGGTTATGGGAGCTCCTATAATTCACCCCTCCACTTT; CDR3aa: CAWIQGYGSSYNSPLHF
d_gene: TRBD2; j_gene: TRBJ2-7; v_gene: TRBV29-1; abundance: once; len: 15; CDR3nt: TGCAGCGTTGAAGATCCGGCTAGCGGGAGCTACGAGCAGTACTTC; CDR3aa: CSVEDPASGSYEQYF
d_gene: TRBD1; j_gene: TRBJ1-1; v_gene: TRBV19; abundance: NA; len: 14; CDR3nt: TGTGCCAGTAGTATTGGACAGGGGGTCACTGAAGCTTTCTTT; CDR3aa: CASSIGQGVTEAFF
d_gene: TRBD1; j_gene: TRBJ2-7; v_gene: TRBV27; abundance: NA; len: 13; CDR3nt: TGTGCCAGCAGCCCCGGACAGGGTTACGAGCAGCACTTC; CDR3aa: CASSPGQGYEQHF
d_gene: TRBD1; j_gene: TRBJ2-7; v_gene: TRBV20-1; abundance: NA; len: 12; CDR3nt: TGCAGTGTGACGGGACAGGGGTACGAGCAGTACTTC; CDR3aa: CSVTGQGYEQYF
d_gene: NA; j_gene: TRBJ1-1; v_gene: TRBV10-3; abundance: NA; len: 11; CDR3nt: TGTGCCATCAGTGACCACACTGAAGCTTTCTTT; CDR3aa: CAISDHTEAFF
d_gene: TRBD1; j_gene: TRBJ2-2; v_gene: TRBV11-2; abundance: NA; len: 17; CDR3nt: TGTGCCAGCAGCAAGATTCGAGGGGGCTCGAACACCGGGGAGCTGTTTTTT; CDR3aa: CASSKIRGGSNTGELFF
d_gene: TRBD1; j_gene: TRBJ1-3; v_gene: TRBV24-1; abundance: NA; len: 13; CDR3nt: TGTGCCACCAGAGACAGGGCTGGAAACACCATATATTTT; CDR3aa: CATRDRAGNTIYF
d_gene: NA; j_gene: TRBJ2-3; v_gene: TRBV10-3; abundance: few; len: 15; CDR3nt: TGTGCCATCAGTGAGCCGGGCGCGGGCACAGATACGCAGTATTTT; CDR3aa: CAISEPGAGTDTQYF
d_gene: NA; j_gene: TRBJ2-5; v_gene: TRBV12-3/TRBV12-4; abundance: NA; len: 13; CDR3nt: TGTGCCAGCAGCCAGTGGAGGGGAGAGGCCCAGTACTTC; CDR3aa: CASSQWRGEAQYF
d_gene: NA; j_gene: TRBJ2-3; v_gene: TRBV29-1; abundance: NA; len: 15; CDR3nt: TGCAGCGTTGAGCAGGACCAGGCCGTCGTGGATACGCAGTATTTT; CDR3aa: CSVEQDQAVVDTQYF
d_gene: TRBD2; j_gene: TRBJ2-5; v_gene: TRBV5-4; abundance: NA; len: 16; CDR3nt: TGTGCCAGCCGGCCGTCTAGCGGGAGCCTCCAAGAGACCCAGTACTTC; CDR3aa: CASRPSSGSLQETQYF
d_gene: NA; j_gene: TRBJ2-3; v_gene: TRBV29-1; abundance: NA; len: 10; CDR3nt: TGCAGCGAAACCACAGATACGCAGTATTTT; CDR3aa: CSETTDTQYF
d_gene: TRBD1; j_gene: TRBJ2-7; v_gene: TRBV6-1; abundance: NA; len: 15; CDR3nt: TGTGCCAGTCCGATCTCGGGACAGGGGAGTTACGAGCAGTACTTC; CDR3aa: CASPISGQGSYEQYF
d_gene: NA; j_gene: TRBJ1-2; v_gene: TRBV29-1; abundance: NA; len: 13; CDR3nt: TGCAGCGTTGCCTCGAACACGAACTATGGCTACACCTTC; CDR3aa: CSVASNTNYGYTF
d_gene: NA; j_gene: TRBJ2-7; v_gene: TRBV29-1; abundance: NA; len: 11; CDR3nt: TGCAGCGCTGCAGGGTCTAACGAGCAGTACTTC; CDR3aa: CSAAGSNEQYF
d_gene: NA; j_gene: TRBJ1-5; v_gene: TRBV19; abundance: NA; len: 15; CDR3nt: TGTGCCAGTAGTATAGACAGGGACGCCAATCAGCCCCAGCATTTT; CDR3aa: CASSIDRDANQPQHF